The T cell receptor beta chain described here comes from a study of identical twins. This clonotype was counted ten times or more. TCRdb reprocessed the 5' RACE reads via MiXCR and lists one record per CDR3 protein. The table lists roughly 750,000 distinct CDR3 sequences, 21% of them singletons. Germline V lookup: CDR1 MNHEY, CDR2 SMNVEV (reference sequence). Germline trimming cut 5 bases from V and 6 bases from J; bases unmatched to any gene: 5. CDR3 length equals 14 residues. These same data were also listed under a study on T cells expressing NK-cell markers.

Sample: PBMCs. V and J are TRBV27 and TRBJ2-7, with 12 bases lining up with TRBD2. This sequence was found in a young woman in good health. The CDR3 reads CASSLTSGRSEQYF. CDR3 coding DNA: TGTGCCAGCAGTCTCACTAGCGGGAGGTCCGAGCAGTACTTC.